Listed below are T cell receptor beta chains from one sample, sequenced in a study of tumor-infiltrating lymphocytes in primary liver carcinoma. From the multiplex PCR reads, TCRdb called clonotypes with MiXCR, one entry per CDR3 protein. The table has about 350,000 distinct CDR3 sequences, less than 65% seen once. Sequenced sample: peripheral blood. The receptor set was obtained from a middle-aged man with primary liver carcinoma and hepatitis B virus infection. Each CDR3 is given with its conserved first and last residue. Fields, in order: CDR3 length, V gene, D gene, clone size, J gene, CDR3 DNA, CDR3 protein. The D gene is left open where the match is weak. Not all rows give a size; the values are once, few, many and, for expanded clones, a class.

17,TRBV11-2,TRBD1,once,TRBJ1-2,TGTGCCAGCAGCCTACCTGGGACAGGGGGCGCATTCTATGGCTACACCTTC,CASSLPGTGGAFYGYTF
13,TRBV14,TRBD1,.,TRBJ1-2,TGTGCCAGCAGTTGGGACAGGGTGGCTGGCTACACCTTC,CASSWDRVAGYTF
15,TRBV24-1,TRBD2,.,TRBJ2-1,TGTGTCACCAGTGACCGACTAGCGGGAGATTTTGAGCAGTTCTTC,CVTSDRLAGDFEQFF
16,TRBV6-5,.,.,TRBJ2-5,TGTGCCAGCAGCTACTCGTTTTGGCTTAGGAGTCAGACCCAGTACTTC,CASSYSFWLRSQTQYF
13,TRBV10-3,.,many,TRBJ2-1,TGTGCCATCAGTGAGGAGGACTACAATGAGCAGTTCTTC,CAISEEDYNEQFF
15,TRBV5-1,TRBD2,.,TRBJ2-5,TGCGCCAGCAGCTTGTCACTAGCGGGAGTAGAGACCCAGTACTTC,CASSLSLAGVETQYF
12,TRBV6-1,.,.,TRBJ2-1,TGTGCCAGCAGTACGGGGTTGAAGGGGCAGTTCTTC,CASSTGLKGQFF
15,TRBV11-2,TRBD1,.,TRBJ1-6,TGTGCCAGCAGCTTAGCAGGGGGAAATAACCCACCCCTCCACTTT,CASSLAGGNNPPLHF
15,TRBV11-2,TRBD1,few,TRBJ1-2,TGTGCCAGCACCTCCACAGGGGAGGCTAACTATGGCTACACCTTC,CASTSTGEANYGYTF
15,TRBV7-9,.,.,TRBJ1-1,TGTGCCAGCAGCGCCAACAGGGCTGGGGTGACTGAACCTTTCTTT,CASSANRAGVTEPFF
15,TRBV6-6,.,.,TRBJ2-7,TGTGCCAGCAGTTACGCCGCGGGCCCCACCCACGAGGAGTACTTC,CASSYAAGPTHEEYF
15,TRBV6-2/TRBV6-3,TRBD1,.,TRBJ2-5,TGTGCCAGCAGACGCCGACAGGGCTTCCAAGAGACCCAGTACTTC,CASRRRQGFQETQYF
14,TRBV6-2/TRBV6-3,.,.,TRBJ2-7,TGTGCCAGCGGTCGTACCGGACAGTCCTACGAGCAGTACTTC,CASGRTGQSYEQYF
13,TRBV10-3,.,.,TRBJ2-2,TGTGCCATCGGTACTTCTAACACCGGGGAGCTGTTTTTT,CAIGTSNTGELFF
13,TRBV6-6,TRBD1,.,TRBJ2-5,TGTGCCAGCTCGGACAGGGGGTCGGAGACCCAGTACTTC,CASSDRGSETQYF
15,TRBV29-1,.,many,TRBJ2-1,TGCAGCGTTGATTTAGGGCAGGGGGGCCGGGATGAGCAGTTCTTC,CSVDLGQGGRDEQFF
14,TRBV28,.,.,TRBJ1-1,TGTGCCAGCAATCGCTATAGGGCCGTTACTGAAGCTTTCTTT,CASNRYRAVTEAFF
14,TRBV28,TRBD1,.,TRBJ2-7,TGTGCCAGCAGTTTGGGACAGGCTATCTCCGAGCAGTACTTC,CASSLGQAISEQYF
15,TRBV11-2,TRBD1,.,TRBJ2-1,TGTGCAAGTAGCTTAACAGGGGCAGCCTACGATGAGCAGTTCTTC,CASSLTGAAYDEQFF
14,TRBV6-1,TRBD1,.,TRBJ2-6,TGTGCCAGCAGCGGACAGGGAAAGGCCAACGTCCTGACTTTC,CASSGQGKANVLTF
15,TRBV13,.,few,TRBJ2-1,TGTGCCAGCAGCACCACCGGGACCGTCAACAATGAGCAGTTCTTC,CASSTTGTVNNEQFF
17,TRBV5-1,TRBD2,.,TRBJ2-5,TGCGCCAGCAGCTACGGACTAGCGGGAGGGCCTCAAGAGACCAAGTACTTC,CASSYGLAGGPQETKYF
13,TRBV28,.,.,TRBJ2-6,TGTGCCACCCTGATCTTTGGGGCCAACGTCCTGACTTTC,CATLIFGANVLTF
14,TRBV7-8,TRBD1,few,TRBJ2-1,TGTGCCAGCAGCTTAGGGGACAGGGGCTTCGAGCGGTTCTTC,CASSLGDRGFERFF
14,TRBV5-1,.,many,TRBJ2-2,TGCGCCAGCAGCTTCCGGATGGACACCGGGGAGCTGTTTTTT,CASSFRMDTGELFF
14,TRBV5-1,.,.,TRBJ2-5,TGCGCCAGCAGCTTGGGGAGAGGGATGGAGACCCATTACTTC,CASSLGRGMETHYF
19,TRBV6-1,.,.,TRBJ1-5,TGTGCCAGCAGTGAGCATCCATCCGTGACGGGGGTACTAAATCAGCCCCAGCATTTT,CASSEHPSVTGVLNQPQHF
18,TRBV5-5,.,once,TRBJ2-4,TGTGCCAGCAGCTTGCCCATCGACACTCATACAGCCAAAAACATTCAGTACTTC,CASSLPIDTHTAKNIQYF
17,TRBV6-2/TRBV6-3,.,.,TRBJ1-2,TGTGCCAGCAGAAACCCCTGGGGTGACGGAACGAATGATGGCTACACCTTC,CASRNPWGDGTNDGYTF
13,TRBV25-1,TRBD1,.,TRBJ1-2,TGTGCCAGCAGTGGACAGGGATACTATGTCTACACCTTC,CASSGQGYYVYTF
13,TRBV10-3,.,many,TRBJ2-7,TGTGCCATCAAGGCCCAGCAGGGCTACGAGCAGTACTTC,CAIKAQQGYEQYF